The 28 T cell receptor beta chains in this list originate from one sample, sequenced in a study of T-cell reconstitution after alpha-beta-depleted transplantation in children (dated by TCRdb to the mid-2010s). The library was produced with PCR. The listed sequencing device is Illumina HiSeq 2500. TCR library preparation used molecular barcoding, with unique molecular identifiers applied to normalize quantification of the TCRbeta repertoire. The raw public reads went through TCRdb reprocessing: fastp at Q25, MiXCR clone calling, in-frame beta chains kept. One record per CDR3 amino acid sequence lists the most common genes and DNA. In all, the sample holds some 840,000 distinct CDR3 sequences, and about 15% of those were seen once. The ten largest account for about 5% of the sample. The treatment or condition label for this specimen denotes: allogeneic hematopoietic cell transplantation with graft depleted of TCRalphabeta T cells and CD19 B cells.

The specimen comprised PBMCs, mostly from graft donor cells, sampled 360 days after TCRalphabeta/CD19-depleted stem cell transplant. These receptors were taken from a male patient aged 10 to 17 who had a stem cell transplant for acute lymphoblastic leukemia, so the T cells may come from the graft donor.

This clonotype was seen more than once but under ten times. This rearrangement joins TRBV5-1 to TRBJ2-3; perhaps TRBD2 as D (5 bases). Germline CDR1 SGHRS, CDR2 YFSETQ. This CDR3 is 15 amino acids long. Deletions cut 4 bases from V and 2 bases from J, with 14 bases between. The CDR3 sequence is CASSPRVGVTDTQYF. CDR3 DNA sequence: TGCGCCAGCAGCCCGCGGGTCGGCGTCACAGATACGCAGTATTTT.

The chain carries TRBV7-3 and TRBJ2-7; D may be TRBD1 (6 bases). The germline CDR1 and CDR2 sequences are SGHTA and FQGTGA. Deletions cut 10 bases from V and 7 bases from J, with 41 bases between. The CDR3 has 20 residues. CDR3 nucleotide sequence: TGTGCCAACCTACCAAGCAGAATCAGCAACAGGGCAGGGGTTTACTCAGAGCAGTACTTC. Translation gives CANLPSRISNRAGVYSEQYF. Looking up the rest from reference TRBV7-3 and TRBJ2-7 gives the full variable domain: GAGVSQTPSNKVTEKGKYVELRCDPISGHTALYWYRQSLGQGPEFLIYFQGTGAADDSGLPNDRFFAVRPEGSVSTLKIQRTERGDSAVYLCANLPSRISNRAGVYSEQYFGPGTRLTVT.

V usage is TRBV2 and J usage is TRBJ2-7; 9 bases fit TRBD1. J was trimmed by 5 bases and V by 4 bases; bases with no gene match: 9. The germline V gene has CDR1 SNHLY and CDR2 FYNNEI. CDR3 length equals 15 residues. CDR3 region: CASSVPGTGRHEQYF. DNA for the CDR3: TGTGCCAGCAGTGTCCCTGGGACAGGGCGGCACGAGCAGTACTTC.

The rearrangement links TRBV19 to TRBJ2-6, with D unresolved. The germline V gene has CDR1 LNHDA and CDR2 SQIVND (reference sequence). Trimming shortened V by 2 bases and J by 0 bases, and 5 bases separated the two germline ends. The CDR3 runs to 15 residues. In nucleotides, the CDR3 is TGTGCCAGTAGTATAATACTCTCTGGGGCCAACGTCCTGACTTTC. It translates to CASSIILSGANVLTF.

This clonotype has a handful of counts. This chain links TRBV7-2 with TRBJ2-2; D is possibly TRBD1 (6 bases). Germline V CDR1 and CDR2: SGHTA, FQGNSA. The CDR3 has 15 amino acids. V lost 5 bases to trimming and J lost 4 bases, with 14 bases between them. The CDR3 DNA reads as TGTGCCAGCAGCCCACCAGGGGTCCGCACCGGGGAGCTGTTTTTT. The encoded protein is CASSPPGVRTGELFF.

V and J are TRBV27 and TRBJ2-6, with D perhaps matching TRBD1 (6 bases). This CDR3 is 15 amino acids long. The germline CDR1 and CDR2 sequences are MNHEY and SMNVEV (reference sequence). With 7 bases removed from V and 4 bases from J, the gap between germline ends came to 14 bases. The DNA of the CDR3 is TGTGCCAGCACTCAGTCAGGGGTCGGGGCCAACGTCCTGACTTTC. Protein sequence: CASTQSGVGANVLTF.

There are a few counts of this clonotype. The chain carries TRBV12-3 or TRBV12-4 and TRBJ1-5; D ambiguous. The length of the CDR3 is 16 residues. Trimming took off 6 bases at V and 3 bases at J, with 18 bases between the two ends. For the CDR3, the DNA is TGTGCCAGCAGACCTGCTGCCACGGGGATCAATCAGCCCCAGCATTTT. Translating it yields CASRPAATGINQPQHF.

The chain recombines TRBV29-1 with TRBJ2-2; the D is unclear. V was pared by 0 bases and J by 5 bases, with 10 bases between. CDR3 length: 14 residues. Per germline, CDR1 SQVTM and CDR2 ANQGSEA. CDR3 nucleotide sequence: TGCAGCGTTGAAGATCGAAGGGTGACCGGGGAGCTGTTTTTT. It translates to CSVEDRRVTGELFF.

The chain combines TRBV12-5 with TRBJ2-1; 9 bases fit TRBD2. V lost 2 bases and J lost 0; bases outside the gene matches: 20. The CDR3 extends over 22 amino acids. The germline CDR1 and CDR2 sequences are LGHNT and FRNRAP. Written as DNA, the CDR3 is TGTGCTAGTGGTTTGTACCCTCTGGCTATAGCGGGAGATCCCCTCTCCTACAATGAGCAGTTCTTC. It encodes CASGLYPLAIAGDPLSYNEQFF.

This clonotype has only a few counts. CDR3 loop: CASSLDLAWADTQYF. The DNA for the CDR3 is TGTGCCAGCAGCTTAGATTTGGCCTGGGCAGATACGCAGTATTTT. This chain links TRBV7-6 with TRBJ2-3; unclear D gene. Per germline, CDR1 SGHVS and CDR2 FNYEAQ. V lost 1 base and J lost 4, with 12 bases in between. The CDR3 extends over 15 amino acids.

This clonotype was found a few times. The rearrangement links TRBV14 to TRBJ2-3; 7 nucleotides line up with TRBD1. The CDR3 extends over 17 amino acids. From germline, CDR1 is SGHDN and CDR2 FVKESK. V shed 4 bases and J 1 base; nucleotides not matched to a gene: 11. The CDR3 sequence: CASSLEPTGRRTDTQYF. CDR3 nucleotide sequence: TGTGCCAGCAGCCTTGAACCGACAGGGAGACGCACAGATACGCAGTATTTT.

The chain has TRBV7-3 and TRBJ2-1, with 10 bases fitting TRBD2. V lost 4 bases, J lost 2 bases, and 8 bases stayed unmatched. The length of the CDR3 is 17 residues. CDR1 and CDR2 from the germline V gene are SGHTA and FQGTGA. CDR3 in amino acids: CASSSLSLAGAYNEQFF. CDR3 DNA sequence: TGTGCCAGCAGCTCACTGTCGCTAGCGGGAGCCTACAATGAGCAGTTCTTC.

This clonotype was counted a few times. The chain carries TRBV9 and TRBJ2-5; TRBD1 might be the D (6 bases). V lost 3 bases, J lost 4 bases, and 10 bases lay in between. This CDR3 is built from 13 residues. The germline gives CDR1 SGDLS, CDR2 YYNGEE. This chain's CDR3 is CASSELGGETQYF. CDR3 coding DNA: TGTGCCAGCAGCGAACTAGGGGGAGAGACCCAGTACTTC.

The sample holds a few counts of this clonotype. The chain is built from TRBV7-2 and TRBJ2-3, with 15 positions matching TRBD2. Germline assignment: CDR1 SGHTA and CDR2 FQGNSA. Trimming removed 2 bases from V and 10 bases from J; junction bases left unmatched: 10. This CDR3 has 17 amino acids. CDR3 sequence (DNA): TGTGCCAGCAGCTTAAGTTGGGGGGGACTAGCGGGGGGCGCGCAGTATTTT. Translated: CASSLSWGGLAGGAQYF.

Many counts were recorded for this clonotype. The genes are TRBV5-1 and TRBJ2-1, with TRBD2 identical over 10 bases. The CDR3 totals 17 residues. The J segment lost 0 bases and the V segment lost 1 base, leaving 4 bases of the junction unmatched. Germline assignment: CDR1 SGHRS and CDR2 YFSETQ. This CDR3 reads CASSLWSSGSSYNEQFF. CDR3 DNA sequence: TGCGCCAGCAGCTTGTGGTCTAGCGGGAGCTCCTACAATGAGCAGTTCTTC.

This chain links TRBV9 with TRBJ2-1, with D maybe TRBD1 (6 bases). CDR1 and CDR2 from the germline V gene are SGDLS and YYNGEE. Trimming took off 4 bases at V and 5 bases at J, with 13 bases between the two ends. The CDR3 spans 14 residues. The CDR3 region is CASSPLGTNNEQFF. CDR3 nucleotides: TGTGCCAGCAGCCCTTTGGGGACAAACAATGAGCAGTTCTTC.

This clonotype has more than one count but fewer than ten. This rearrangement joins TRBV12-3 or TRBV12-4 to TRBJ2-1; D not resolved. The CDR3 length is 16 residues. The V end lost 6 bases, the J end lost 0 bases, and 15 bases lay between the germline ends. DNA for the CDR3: TGTGCCAGCAGAAAACGAGTCCTCAGCTCCTACAATGAGCAGTTCTTC. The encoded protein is CASRKRVLSSYNEQFF.

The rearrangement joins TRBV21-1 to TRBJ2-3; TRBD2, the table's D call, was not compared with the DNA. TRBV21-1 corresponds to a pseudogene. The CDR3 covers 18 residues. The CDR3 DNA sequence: TGTGCCAGCAGCAAAGCGCGACTAGCGGGAGGACGGATAGATACGCAGTATTTT. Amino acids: CASSKARLAGGRIDTQYF.

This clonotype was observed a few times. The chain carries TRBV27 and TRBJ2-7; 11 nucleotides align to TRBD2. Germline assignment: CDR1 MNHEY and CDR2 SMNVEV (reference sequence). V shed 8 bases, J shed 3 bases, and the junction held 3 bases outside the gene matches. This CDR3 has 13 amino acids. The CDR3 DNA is TGTGCCAGCGGTAGCGGGAGGGGCTACGAGCAGTACTTC. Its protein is CASGSGRGYEQYF.

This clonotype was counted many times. This CDR3 is CASSLPGVYEQYF. DNA for the CDR3: TGTGCCAGCAGTTTACCGGGGGTATACGAGCAGTACTTC. The chain employs TRBV12-3 or TRBV12-4 and TRBJ2-7; D may be TRBD2 (6 bases). This CDR3 is built from 13 residues. Trimming stripped 2 bases from V and 4 bases from J, with 9 bases between.

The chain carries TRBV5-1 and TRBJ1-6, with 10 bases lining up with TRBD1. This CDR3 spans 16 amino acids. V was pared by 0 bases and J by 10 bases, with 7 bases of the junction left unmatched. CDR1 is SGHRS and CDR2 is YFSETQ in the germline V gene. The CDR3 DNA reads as TGCGCCAGCAGCTTGGTTGTGGGGACAGGGGACTCACCCCTCCACTTT. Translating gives CASSLVVGTGDSPLHF.

CDR3 residues: CASSLGFWDRADIQYF. The CDR3 region has the DNA TGTGCCAGCAGCTTAGGTTTTTGGGACAGGGCTGACATTCAGTACTTC. The V gene is TRBV7-8, the J gene TRBJ2-4, with TRBD1 matching over 9 bases. CDR3 length: 16 residues. The ends lost 1 base at V and 8 bases at J; junction bases unmatched: 9. Germline values: CDR1 SGHVS, CDR2 FQNEAQ.

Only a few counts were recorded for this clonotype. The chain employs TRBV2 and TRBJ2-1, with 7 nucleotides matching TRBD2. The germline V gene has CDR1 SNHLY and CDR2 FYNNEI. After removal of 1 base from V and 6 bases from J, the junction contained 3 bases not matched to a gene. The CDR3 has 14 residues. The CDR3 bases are TGTGCCAGCAGTGAAGGGACTAGGCGCAATGAGCAGTTCTTC. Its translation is CASSEGTRRNEQFF.

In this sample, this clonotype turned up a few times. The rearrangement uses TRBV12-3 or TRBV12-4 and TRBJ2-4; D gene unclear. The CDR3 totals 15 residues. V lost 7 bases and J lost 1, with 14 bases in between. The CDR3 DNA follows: TGTGCCAGCACCCACTCCTTCCTCGCCAAAAACATTCAGTACTTC. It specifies CASTHSFLAKNIQYF.

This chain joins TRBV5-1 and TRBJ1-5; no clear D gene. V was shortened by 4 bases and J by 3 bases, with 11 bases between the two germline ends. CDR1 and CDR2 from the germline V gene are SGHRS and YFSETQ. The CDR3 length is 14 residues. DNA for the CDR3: TGCGCCAGCAGCCCTCTGAATCACAATCAGCCCCAGCATTTT. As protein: CASSPLNHNQPQHF.

CDR3 region: CASSAQGLAGREQYF. The CDR3 nucleotides are TGCGCCAGCAGCGCCCAGGGGCTAGCGGGACGGGAGCAGTACTTC. This chain joins TRBV10-2 and TRBJ2-7; 9 nucleotides line up with TRBD2. The CDR3 loop spans 15 amino acids. Germline CDR1 and CDR2: WSHSY and SAAADI. The V and J ends lost 6 bases and 7 bases, in that order; junction bases with no gene match: 13.

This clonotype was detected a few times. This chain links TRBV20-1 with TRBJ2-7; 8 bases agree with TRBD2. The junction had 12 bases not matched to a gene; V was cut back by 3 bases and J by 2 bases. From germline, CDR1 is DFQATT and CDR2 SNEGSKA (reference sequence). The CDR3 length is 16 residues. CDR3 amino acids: CSASHNLAGFPYEQYF. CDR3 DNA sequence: TGCAGTGCTAGCCACAATTTAGCGGGATTTCCCTACGAGCAGTACTTC.

This chain's CDR3 is CASIEAGTDTQYF. In DNA form, the CDR3 reads TGTGCCAGCATCGAAGCGGGCACAGATACGCAGTATTTT. The chain joins TRBV2 to TRBJ2-3; D possibly corresponds to TRBD2 (5 bases). Germline CDR1 reads SNHLY; CDR2 reads FYNNEI. Trimming pared 7 bases from V and 1 base from J, leaving 9 bases between. The CDR3 totals 13 residues.